The clone carrying this T cell receptor (beta chain) has a count of ten or more. Antigen unknown. This sample was taken from a study of T cells after yellow fever vaccination. Across the whole study: SMART-Seq v4 Ultra Low Input prepared the low-cell-number fractions. Findings and limits, study-wide: Only a small proportion of the clonotypes turned up in both the CD4 and the CD8 compartments, likely arising from convergent recombination. From the bulk population, abundant clonotypes could contaminate and appear within FACS-sorted repertoires.

The CDR3 covers 14 residues. Germline CDR1 reads MGHRA; CDR2 reads YSYEKL. The ends were cut back, 1 base at V and 3 bases at J, with 9 bases in the middle. Production of TCR cDNA was by 5'RACE template switching, which also added a universal primer site and UMIs. Via MiXCR, TCRdb re-called the 5' RACE reads, giving one row per CDR3 protein. The sample yields 100,000 to 150,000 distinct CDR3 sequences, around 7.7% seen once. The rearrangement joins TRBV4-1 to TRBJ2-5, with no clear D. This sequence was found in a man between 18 and 35 years old who received the YFV17D yellow fever vaccine. Sequencing used CD4+ T cells sorted from PBMCs, obtained more than 8 days after the first yellow fever vaccination. This CDR3 is CASSQAPDEETQYF. Here the CDR3 DNA reads TGCGCCAGCAGCCAAGCGCCAGACGAAGAGACCCAGTACTTC.